This T cell receptor (beta chain) was retrieved from a study of CD8 T cell repertoires and HIV-1 epitope variants. Study background: Tested: three Gag epitope families, Nef HW9 and YT9.

Worth noting for this clone: Its antigen is undetermined.

V was pared by 4 bases and J by 0 bases, with 3 bases of the junction left unmatched. The CDR3 has 16 amino acids. The germline V gene encodes CDR1 SEHNR and CDR2 FQNEAQ (reference sequence). Sequencing of TCR beta CDR3 used immunoSEQ survey depth. Only in-frame clones appear in the TCRdb table, and some are missing; sequencing was by immunoSEQ multiplex PCR. This table holds around 5,000 clones, roughly 65% found once. The receptor's source is a male donor with HIV. Source material: cultured CD8+ T cells derived from PBMCs. The chain uses TRBV7-9 and TRBJ2-3; 11 positions agree with TRBD1. The CDR3 protein is CASSSDRGPSTDTQYF. The CDR3 DNA sequence: TGTGCCAGCAGCTCGGACAGGGGGCCAAGCACAGATACGCAGTATTTT.